The present entry profiles one TCR beta chain with its context. Participants had their cohort set by participant-reported clinical history. This sample is drawn from a study of blood T cell repertoires in COVID-19. Study in general: There were acute and convalescent COVID-19 samples, and they came from the United States, Italy and Spain. In each case, the material was cDNA or gDNA derived from T cells, B-cell-depleted T cells, or PBMCs.

Sequencing used immunoSEQ multiplex PCR; TCRdb keeps in-frame clones, though not all of them. The sample records over 350,000 clones, roughly 90% being singletons. Sample: PBMCs or T cells enriched from blood (not recorded which). The TCR originated in a woman younger than 45 with acute COVID-19.

Written as DNA, the CDR3 is TGTGCCAGCAGCTTAAATCCAACAGGGGCTAGTGGAGATACGCAGTATTTT. It codes for CASSLNPTGASGDTQYF. The genes are TRBV7-3 and TRBJ2-3; TRBD1 agrees at 7 bases. The CDR3 length is 17 residues. With 1 base clipped from V and 5 bases from J, the junction kept 12 bases outside the gene matches. Germline lookup yields CDR1 SGHTA and CDR2 FQGTGA.